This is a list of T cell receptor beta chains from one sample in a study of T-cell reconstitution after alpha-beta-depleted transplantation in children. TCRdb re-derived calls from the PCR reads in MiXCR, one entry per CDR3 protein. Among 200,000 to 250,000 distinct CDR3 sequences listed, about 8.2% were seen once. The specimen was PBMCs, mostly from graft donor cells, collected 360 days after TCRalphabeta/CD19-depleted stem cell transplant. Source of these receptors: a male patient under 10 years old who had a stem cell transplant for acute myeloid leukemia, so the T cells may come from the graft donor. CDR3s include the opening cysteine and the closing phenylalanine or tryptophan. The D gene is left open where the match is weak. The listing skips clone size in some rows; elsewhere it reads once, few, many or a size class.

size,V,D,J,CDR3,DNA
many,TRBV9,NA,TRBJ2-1,CASSVVGGHEQFF,TGTGCCAGCAGCGTAGTCGGGGGCCATGAGCAGTTCTTC
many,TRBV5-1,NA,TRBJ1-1,CASSLLGGTEAFF,TGCGCCAGCAGCTTGTTGGGGGGGACTGAAGCTTTCTTT
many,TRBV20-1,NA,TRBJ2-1,CSARGNRERSYNEQFF,TGCAGTGCTAGAGGTAATAGGGAGCGGTCCTACAATGAGCAGTTCTTC
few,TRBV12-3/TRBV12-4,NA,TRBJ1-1,CASSPRLDTEAFF,TGTGCCAGCAGTCCCCGGCTAGACACTGAAGCTTTCTTT
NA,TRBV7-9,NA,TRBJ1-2,CASSSPGIDYGYTF,TGTGCCAGCAGCTCCCCCGGGATCGACTATGGCTACACCTTC
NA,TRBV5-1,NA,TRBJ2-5,CASSLWGSRSQETQYF,TGCGCCAGCAGCTTGTGGGGGTCAAGATCGCAAGAGACCCAGTACTTC
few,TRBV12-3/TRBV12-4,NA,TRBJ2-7,CASSFRSSSSYEQYF,TGTGCCAGCAGTTTTAGGTCTTCTAGCTCCTACGAGCAGTACTTC
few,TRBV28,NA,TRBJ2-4,CASSWAGAKNIQYF,TGTGCCAGCAGTTGGGCAGGGGCCAAAAACATTCAGTACTTC
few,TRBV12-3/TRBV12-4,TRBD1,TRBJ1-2,CASSKAGQVTNYGYTF,TGTGCCAGCAGTAAAGCGGGACAGGTTACTAACTATGGCTACACCTTC
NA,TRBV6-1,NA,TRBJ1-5,CASNIGGNQPQHF,TGTGCCAGCAATATCGGGGGAAATCAGCCCCAGCATTTT
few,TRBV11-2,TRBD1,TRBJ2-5,CASSPIQGAWQETQYF,TGTGCCAGCAGCCCAATACAGGGGGCATGGCAAGAGACCCAGTACTTC
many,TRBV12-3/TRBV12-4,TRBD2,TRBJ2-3,CASSLGLAGITDTQYF,TGTGCCAGCAGTTTAGGACTAGCGGGTATTACAGATACGCAGTATTTT
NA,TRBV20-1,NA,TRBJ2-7,CSARDLGWAAVGGRYEQYF,TGCAGTGCTAGAGATCTAGGATGGGCTGCGGTGGGAGGAAGATACGAGCAGTACTTC
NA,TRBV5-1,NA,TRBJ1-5,CASSRGEGDSNQPQHF,TGCGCCAGCAGCCGAGGAGAGGGAGATAGCAATCAGCCCCAGCATTTT
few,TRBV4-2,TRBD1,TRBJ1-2,CASSQDRAGGHYGYTF,TGTGCCAGCAGCCAAGATAGGGCAGGGGGCCACTATGGCTACACCTTC
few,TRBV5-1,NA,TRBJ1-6,CASSFQGRTNSPLHF,TGCGCCAGCAGCTTCCAGGGGCGTACCAATTCACCCCTCCACTTT
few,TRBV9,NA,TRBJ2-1,CASSVVPGAYNEQFF,TGTGCCAGCAGCGTAGTCCCGGGGGCCTACAATGAGCAGTTCTTC
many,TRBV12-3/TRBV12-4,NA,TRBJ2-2,CASRLSRVGVRNTGELFF,TGTGCCAGCAGACTCTCGAGGGTGGGGGTTCGGAACACCGGGGAGCTGTTTTTT
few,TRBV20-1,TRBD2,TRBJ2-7,CSADFSGRLYF,TGCAGTGCCGATTTTAGCGGGAGGTTGTACTTC
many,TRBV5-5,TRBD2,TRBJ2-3,CASRPGLATDTQYF,TGTGCCAGCAGACCCGGACTAGCGACAGATACGCAGTATTTT
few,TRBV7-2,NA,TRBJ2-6,CASGYPGANVLTF,TGTGCCTCAGGATATCCTGGGGCCAACGTCCTGACTTTC
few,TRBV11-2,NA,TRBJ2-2,CASSYPSLRRTANTGELFF,TGTGCCAGCAGCTATCCTAGCCTCCGACGGACCGCAAACACCGGGGAGCTGTTTTTT
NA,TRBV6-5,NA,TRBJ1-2,CASSYSPGPNYGYTF,TGTGCCAGCAGTTACTCGCCAGGGCCTAACTATGGCTACACCTTC
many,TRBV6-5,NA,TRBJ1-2,CASSYGFVANYGYTF,TGTGCCAGCAGTTACGGGTTTGTCGCTAACTATGGCTACACCTTC
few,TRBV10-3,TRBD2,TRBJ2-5,CAVAGAQETQYF,TGTGCCGTAGCGGGGGCACAAGAGACCCAGTACTTC
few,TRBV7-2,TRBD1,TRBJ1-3,CASSLAGTVYSGNTIYF,TGTGCCAGCAGCTTAGCTGGGACAGTCTACTCTGGAAACACCATATATTTT
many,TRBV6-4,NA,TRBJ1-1,CASRVGPGNTEAFF,TGTGCCAGCAGAGTGGGTCCGGGGAACACTGAAGCTTTCTTT
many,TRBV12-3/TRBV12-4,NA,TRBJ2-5,CASSVSGAETQYF,TGTGCCAGCAGTGTCTCAGGGGCGGAGACCCAGTACTTC
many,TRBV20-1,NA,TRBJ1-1,CSATSGGRAEAFF,TGCAGTGCTACCTCAGGCGGGAGGGCTGAAGCTTTCTTT
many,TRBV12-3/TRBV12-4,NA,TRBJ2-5,CASRSQVIQETQYF,TGTGCCAGCAGATCGCAGGTGATACAAGAGACCCAGTACTTC
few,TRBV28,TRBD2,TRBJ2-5,CASSLLAGGNQETQYF,TGTGCCAGCAGCCTATTAGCGGGAGGCAACCAAGAGACCCAGTACTTC
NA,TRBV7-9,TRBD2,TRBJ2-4,CASSFPLAGDKNIQYF,TGTGCCAGCAGCTTTCCCCTGGCGGGGGATAAAAACATTCAGTACTTC
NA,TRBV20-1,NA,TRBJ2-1,CSARDRRGVNEQFF,TGCAGTGCTAGAGATCGGCGCGGGGTCAATGAGCAGTTCTTC
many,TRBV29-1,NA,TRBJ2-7,CSVGVAYEQYF,TGCAGCGTTGGAGTCGCCTACGAGCAGTACTTC
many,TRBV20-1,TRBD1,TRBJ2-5,CSANTGGRETQYF,TGCAGTGCTAACACAGGGGGCAGAGAGACCCAGTACTTC
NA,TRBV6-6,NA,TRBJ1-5,CASRDQRGLEHF,TGTGCCAGCAGGGACCAGCGGGGACTTGAGCATTTT
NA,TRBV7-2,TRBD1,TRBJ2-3,CASSSIDRADTQYF,TGTGCCAGCAGCTCTATTGACAGGGCGGATACGCAGTATTTT
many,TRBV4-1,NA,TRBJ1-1,CASSQAGAQNTEAFF,TGCGCCAGCAGCCAAGCAGGCGCCCAGAACACTGAAGCTTTCTTT
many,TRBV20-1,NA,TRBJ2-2,CSASKQGLRELFF,TGCAGTGCTAGTAAACAGGGCCTAAGGGAGCTGTTTTTT
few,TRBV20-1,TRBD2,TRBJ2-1,CSARSSGGAPFF,TGCAGTGCTAGAAGTAGCGGGGGGGCTCCGTTCTTC
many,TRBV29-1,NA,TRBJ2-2,CSVEGPLGGELFF,TGCAGCGTTGAAGGCCCTCTGGGGGGGGAGCTGTTTTTT
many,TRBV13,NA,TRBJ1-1,CATQILQRDTEAFF,TGTGCCACCCAAATCCTACAGAGGGACACTGAAGCTTTCTTT
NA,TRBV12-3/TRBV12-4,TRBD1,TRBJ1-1,CASSSGQGARSAFF,TGTGCCAGCAGTTCCGGACAGGGGGCGCGTTCCGCTTTCTTT
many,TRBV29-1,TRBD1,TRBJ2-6,CSVGGQGHSGANVLTF,TGCAGCGTTGGGGGACAGGGGCACTCTGGGGCCAACGTCCTGACTTTC
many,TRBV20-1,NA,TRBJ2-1,CSALQGNNEQFF,TGCAGTGCTCTTCAGGGGAACAATGAGCAGTTCTTC
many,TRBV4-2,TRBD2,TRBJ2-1,CASSQDARLAGDHNEQFF,TGTGCCAGCAGCCAAGACGCTCGACTAGCGGGAGACCACAATGAGCAGTTCTTC
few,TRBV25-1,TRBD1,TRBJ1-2,CASSELGTGVPHNYGYTF,TGTGCCAGCAGTGAATTGGGGACAGGGGTTCCCCACAACTATGGCTACACCTTC
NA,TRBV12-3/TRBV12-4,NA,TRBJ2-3,CTSSPILGRDTQYF,TGTACCAGCAGTCCCATTTTAGGCCGCGATACGCAGTATTTT
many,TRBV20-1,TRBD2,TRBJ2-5,CSAPGLAGEGETQYF,TGCAGTGCCCCGGGACTAGCGGGAGAGGGTGAGACCCAGTACTTC